This T cell receptor beta chain came from a study of cytomegalovirus exposure and HLA in healthy donors. Study at large: Of roughly 400 genotyped donors, about 81% clustered with self-reported Caucasian donors. Study-level results: A later analysis showed that HLA-associated TCR beta chains had undergone more clonal expansion than equally common others. Many donors shared some public TCRs, even though most TCR sequences were rare.

CDR1 SGHTA and CDR2 FQGNSA come from the germline V gene. This CDR3 contains 18 residues. Vbeta (60) and Jbeta (13) primers were used in the PCR. Assay: immunoSEQ multiplex PCR; the TCRdb copy retains only in-frame clones and omits some. The table lists some 85,000 clones, over 60% of them singletons, with roughly 3% in the top ten. As regards this clone: The antigen is undetermined.

While unrecorded immune exposures were likely, the donors were nominally healthy when sampled. The chain has TRBV7-2 and TRBJ2-5; 12 positions match TRBD2. The last part of the DNA fits TRBJ2-7 better; the J call may be wrong. The sequencing sample was made of PBMCs. The source is a man aged 40-49 years in good health and CMV-seronegative. The CDR3: CASSLLGTLAGGSYEQYF. The DNA of the CDR3 is TGTGCCAGCAGCTTACTTGGAACCCTAGCGGGGGGGTCCTACGAGCAGTACTTC.